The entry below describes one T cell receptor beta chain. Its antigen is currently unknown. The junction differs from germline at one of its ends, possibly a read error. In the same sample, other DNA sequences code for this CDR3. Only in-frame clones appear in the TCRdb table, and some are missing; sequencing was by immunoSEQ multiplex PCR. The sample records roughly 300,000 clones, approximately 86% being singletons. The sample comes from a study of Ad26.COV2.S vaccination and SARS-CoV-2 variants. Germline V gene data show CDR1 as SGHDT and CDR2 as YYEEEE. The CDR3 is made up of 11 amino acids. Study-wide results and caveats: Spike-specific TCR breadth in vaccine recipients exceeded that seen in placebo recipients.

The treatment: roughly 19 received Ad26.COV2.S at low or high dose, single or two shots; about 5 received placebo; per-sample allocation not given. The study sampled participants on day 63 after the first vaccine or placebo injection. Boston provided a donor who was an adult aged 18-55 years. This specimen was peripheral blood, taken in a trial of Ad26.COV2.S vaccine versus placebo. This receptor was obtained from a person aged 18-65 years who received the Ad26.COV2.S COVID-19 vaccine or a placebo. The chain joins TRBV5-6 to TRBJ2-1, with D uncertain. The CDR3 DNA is TGTGCCAGCAGCTCCTACGATGAGCAGTTCTTC. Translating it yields CASSSYDEQFF.